The 12 T cell receptor beta chains presented below share a single source sample, sequenced in a study of CD8+ T cells in alopecia areata. TCR sequencing used cDNA made by reverse transcription of extracted RNA. Measured with immunoSEQ multiplex PCR; TCRdb has only the in-frame clones, and not every one. This table holds some 190,000 clones, about three fifths found once. The treatment: oral pan-JAK inhibitor, 5-10 mg twice daily. Here the sequenced sample was CD4+ T cells sorted from blood, taken at week 24, from a patient treated with tofacitinib. These receptors all stem from a human donor with alopecia areata.

This rearrangement joins TRBV29-1 to TRBJ2-4; D uncertain. The CDR3 has 12 residues. Trimming removed 5 bases at V and 0 bases at J, with 5 bases between. The germline CDR1 and CDR2 sequences are SQVTM and ANQGSEA. DNA of the CDR3: TGCAGCGTTCGTCTAGCCAAAAACATTCAGTACTTC. It is translated as CSVRLAKNIQYF.

J is TRBJ1-2 and V is TRBV4-3, with D hard to call. This CDR3 has 15 amino acids. Germline loops: CDR1 LGHNA, CDR2 YSLEER. Trimming stripped 4 bases from V and 4 bases from J, with 16 bases between. CDR3 in DNA: TGCGCCAGCAGCCCCACCAAGGATGCTCCCTATGGCTACACCTTC. Translation gives CASSPTKDAPYGYTF.

The chain links TRBV14 to TRBJ1-2, with TRBD1 as a possible D gene (5 bases). Trimming took 1 base from V and 7 from J, leaving 10 bases between them. The CDR3 runs 13 residues. Germline CDR1 reads SGHDN; CDR2 reads FVKESK. This chain's CDR3 is CASSQVGAFGYTF. The CDR3 DNA sequence: TGTGCCAGCAGCCAAGTCGGGGCGTTTGGCTACACCTTC.

This clone is termed medium-sized (0.01 to 0.1%). The chain joins TRBV14 to TRBJ2-1; tentative D call: TRBD2 (6 bases). The CDR3 has 17 amino acids. V was cut by 4 bases and J by 7 bases, with 23 bases left in between. Germline CDR1 and CDR2: SGHDN and FVKESK. The CDR3 bases are TGTGCCAGCAGCCTCCGAGGAGCATTGCTAGCGTTGAATGAGCAGTTCTTC. Its protein is CASSLRGALLALNEQFF.

The V gene is TRBV13, the J gene TRBJ1-5; possibly TRBD1 for D (6 bases). Germline lookup yields CDR1 PRHDT and CDR2 FYEKMQ (reference sequence). V was pared by 0 bases and J by 6 bases, with 9 bases between. This CDR3 spans 14 amino acids. The CDR3 region is CASSLGRGTQPQHF. As DNA, the CDR3 is TGTGCCAGCAGCTTAGGTAGGGGGACTCAGCCCCAGCATTTT.

This clone has only a few counts. The gene calls are TRBV5-1 and TRBJ2-1; 9 positions agree with TRBD2. This CDR3 comprises 15 residues. Germline CDR1 reads SGHRS; CDR2 reads YFSETQ. J was trimmed by 8 bases and V by 3 bases; bases with no gene match: 9. The CDR3 reads CASSSMGLAVDEQFF. The CDR3 DNA follows: TGCGCCAGCAGCTCTATGGGACTAGCTGTAGATGAGCAGTTCTTC. Supplemented by reference TRBV5-1 and TRBJ2-1, the full variable domain reads KAGVTQTPRYLIKTRGQQVTLSCSPISGHRSVSWYQQTPGQGLQFLFEYFSETQRNKGNFPGRFSGRQFSNSRSEMNVSTLELGDSALYLCASSSMGLAVDEQFFGPGTRLTVL.

This chain joins TRBV6-6 and TRBJ2-3; the D is unclear. V was trimmed by 5 bases and J by 8 bases, leaving 8 bases between them. From germline, CDR1 is MNHNY and CDR2 SVGAGI (reference sequence). This CDR3 is 11 amino acids long. CDR3 in amino acids: CASSARVTQYF. The CDR3 nucleotides are TGTGCCAGCAGTGCCCGGGTTACGCAGTATTTT.

This clone was counted between two and nine times. The V and J genes are TRBV29-1 and TRBJ1-1; D may be TRBD1 (5 bases). The V end lost 7 bases, the J end lost 6 bases, and 9 bases lay between the germline ends. The CDR3 has 10 residues. CDR1 SQVTM and CDR2 ANQGSEA come from the germline V gene. Written as DNA, the CDR3 is TGCAGCGGCGGGGGGTCTGAAGCTTTCTTT. As protein: CSGGGSEAFF.

The chain recombines TRBV29-1 with TRBJ1-4; a possible D gene is TRBD1 (5 bases). The CDR3 contains 13 residues. The germline gives CDR1 SQVTM, CDR2 ANQGSEA. V was clipped by 5 bases and J by 5 bases, with 12 bases between them. The CDR3 nucleotides are TGCAGCGTTTCAGGGAGCCTGAATGAAAAACTGTTTTTT. Protein sequence: CSVSGSLNEKLFF.

This clone was seen only a few times. The CDR3 DNA follows: TGTGCCAGCAGGCCCGGGACAACTAGCAATCAGCCCCAGCATTTT. This translates into CASRPGTTSNQPQHF. V gene TRBV2 combines with J gene TRBJ1-5, with a tentative D call TRBD1 (6 bases). Germline CDR1 and CDR2: SNHLY and FYNNEI. Trimming shortened V by 6 bases and J by 0 bases, and 12 bases separated the two germline ends. This CDR3 has 15 residues.

The chain has TRBV7-3 and TRBJ1-1, with D perhaps matching TRBD1 (6 bases). The CDR3 consists of 15 residues. Trimming took off 5 bases at V and 0 bases at J, with 13 bases between the two ends. The germline V gene encodes CDR1 SGHTA and CDR2 FQGTGA. In DNA, the CDR3 is TGTGCCAGCAGCCAAAACGGACAGATGAACACTGAAGCTTTCTTT. Its protein product is CASSQNGQMNTEAFF.

The chain couples TRBV29-1 to TRBJ2-2, with 11 bases that match TRBD2. There are 15 residues in the CDR3. V was clipped by 6 bases and J by 5 bases; unmatched bases: 8. Per the germline V gene, CDR1 is SQVTM and CDR2 is ANQGSEA. DNA for the CDR3: TGCAGCGTGGCGACTAGCGGGGTACGAACCGGGGAGCTGTTTTTT. Translated: CSVATSGVRTGELFF.